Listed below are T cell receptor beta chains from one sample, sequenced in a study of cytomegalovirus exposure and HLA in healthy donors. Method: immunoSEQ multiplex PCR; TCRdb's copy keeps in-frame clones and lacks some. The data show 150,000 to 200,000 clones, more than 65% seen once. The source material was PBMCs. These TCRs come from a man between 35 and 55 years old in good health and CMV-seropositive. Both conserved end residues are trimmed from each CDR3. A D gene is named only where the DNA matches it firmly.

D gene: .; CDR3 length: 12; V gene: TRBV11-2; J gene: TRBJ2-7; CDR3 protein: ASSPLGQFYEQY
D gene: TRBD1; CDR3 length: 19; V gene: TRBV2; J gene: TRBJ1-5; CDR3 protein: ASSGEGWDSGGPRRNQPQH
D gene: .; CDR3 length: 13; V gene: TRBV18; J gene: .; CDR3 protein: ASSPSQGGPYEQY
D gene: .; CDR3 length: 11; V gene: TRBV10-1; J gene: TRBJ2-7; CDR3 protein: ASSPTADYEQY
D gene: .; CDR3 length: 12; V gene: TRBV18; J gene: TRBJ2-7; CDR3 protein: ASSPPGASYEQY
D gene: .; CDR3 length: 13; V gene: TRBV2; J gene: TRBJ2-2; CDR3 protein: ASSPEFANTGELF
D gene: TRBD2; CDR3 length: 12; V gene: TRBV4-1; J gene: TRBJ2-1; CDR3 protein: ASSQRERDNEQF
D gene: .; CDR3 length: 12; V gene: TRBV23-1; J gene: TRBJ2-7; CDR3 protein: ASSQLNCSYEQY
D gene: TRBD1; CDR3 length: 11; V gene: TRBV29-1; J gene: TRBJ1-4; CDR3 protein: SVQTGGFEKLF
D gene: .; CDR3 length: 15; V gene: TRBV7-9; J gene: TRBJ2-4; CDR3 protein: ASSPFQGLVTKNIQY
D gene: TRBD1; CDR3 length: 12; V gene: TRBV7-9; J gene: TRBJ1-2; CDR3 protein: ASSLRQGAGGYT
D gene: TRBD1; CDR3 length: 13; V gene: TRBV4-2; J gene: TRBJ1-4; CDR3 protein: ASSQVGGEREKLF